This T cell receptor beta chain was identified in a study of shared clonotypes between healthy human individuals. On this clone itself: Antigen specificity is unknown.

Clones were sequenced by immunoSEQ multiplex PCR, and TCRdb holds only the in-frame ones, with some missing. The table has about 2.4 million clones, just over 90% seen once. Study observations and caveats: Naive subsets, compared against memory subsets, generally had larger estimated richness values.

The V gene end was trimmed by 7 bases and the J gene end by 2 bases; junction bases not matched to a gene: 12. Germline CDR1 SNHLY, CDR2 FYNNEI. The CDR3 is 17 residues long. The sample comprised naive CD4+ T cells sorted from blood. Subset reported: CD45RA+ positively selected. The chain is built from TRBV2 and TRBJ1-5; 9 bases agree with TRBD1. The clonotype comes from a man between 18 and 29 years old in good health. The CDR3 bases are TGTGCCAGCACCCGACAGGGGGGTCAAGCGGGCAATCAGCCCCAGCATTTT. Protein: CASTRQGGQAGNQPQHF. Together with reference TRBV2 and TRBJ1-5, the CDR3 gives the full variable domain: EPEVTQTPSHQVTQMGQEVILRCVPISNHLYFYWYRQILGQKVEFLVSFYNNEISEKSEIFDDQFSVERPDGSNFTLKIRSTKLEDSAMYFCASTRQGGQAGNQPQHFGDGTRLSIL.